The 5 T cell receptor beta chains in this list originate from one sample, sequenced in a study of chemoradiotherapy in HPV16-positive cancers. The table came from immunoSEQ multiplex PCR; TCRdb's copy has only in-frame clones and leaves some out. The sample holds around 25,000 clones, approximately 90% seen once. The source material was blood, sampled from a patient who underwent chemoradiotherapy. These receptors were obtained from a human donor with HPV-associated anogenital cancer.

The gene calls are TRBV15 and TRBJ1-1; TRBD1 agrees at 8 bases. The CDR3 contains 15 residues. Germline-derived CDR1 and CDR2 are LNHNV and YYDKDF (reference sequence). J lost 4 bases, V lost 5 bases, and 9 bases had no gene match. The CDR3 spells CATSPQTGVVTEAFF. Here the CDR3 DNA reads TGTGCCACCAGCCCTCAGACAGGGGTCGTCACTGAAGCTTTCTTT. Filled out from reference TRBV15 and TRBJ1-1, the complete variable domain reads DAMVIQNPRYQVTQFGKPVTLSCSQTLNHNVMYWYQQKSSQAPKLLFHYYDKDFNNEADTPDNFQSRRPNTSFCFLDIRSPGLGDTAMYLCATSPQTGVVTEAFFGQGTRLTVV.

CDR3 sequence: CASSVAGGNNQETQYF. The CDR3 coding sequence is TGTGCCAGCAGCGTAGCGGGGGGAAACAATCAAGAGACCCAGTACTTC. V usage is TRBV9 and J usage is TRBJ2-5; TRBD2 matches at 7 bases. Germline V gives CDR1 SGDLS, CDR2 YYNGEE. The CDR3 has 16 residues. V gave up 0 bases and J gave up 2 bases; unmatched junction bases: 7.

The chain links TRBV7-5 to TRBJ1-1; the table's D call, TRBD1, has no DNA check behind it. TRBV7-5 is a known pseudogene. The CDR3 length is 11 residues. This CDR3 is CVRDRGTEAFF. The CDR3 DNA follows: TGTGTCCGTGACAGGGGGACTGAAGCTTTCTTT.

The rearrangement links TRBV10-1 to TRBJ1-1; possible D gene TRBD1, 5 bases. CDR1 WNHNN and CDR2 SYGVQD come from the germline V gene (reference sequence). V shed 7 bases and J shed 2 bases, with 14 bases lying between them. The CDR3 is 14 amino acids. CDR3 protein: CASKGGGINTEAFF. The CDR3 DNA follows: TGCGCCAGCAAAGGTGGGGGGATAAACACTGAAGCTTTCTTT.

The chain has TRBV7-8 and TRBJ1-4; maybe TRBD1 (5 bases). This CDR3 region has 13 residues. The germline gives CDR1 SGHVS, CDR2 FQNEAQ. V lost 5 bases and J 8 bases, leaving 12 bases between the germline ends. CDR3 sequence (DNA): TGTGCCAGCAGCCCGGACATTGGGGAAAAACTGTTTTTT. It specifies CASSPDIGEKLFF.